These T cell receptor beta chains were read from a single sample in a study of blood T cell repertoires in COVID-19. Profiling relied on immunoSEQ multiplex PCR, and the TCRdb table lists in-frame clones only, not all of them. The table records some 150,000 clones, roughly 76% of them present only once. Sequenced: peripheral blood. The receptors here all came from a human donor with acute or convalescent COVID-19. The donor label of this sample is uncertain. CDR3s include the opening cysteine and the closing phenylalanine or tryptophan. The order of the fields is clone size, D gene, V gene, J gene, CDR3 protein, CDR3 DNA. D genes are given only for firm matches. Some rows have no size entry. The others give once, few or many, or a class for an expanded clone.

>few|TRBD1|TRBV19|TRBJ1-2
CASSIGGTVYGYTF
TGTGCCAGTAGTATAGGGGGGACAGTCTATGGCTACACCTTC
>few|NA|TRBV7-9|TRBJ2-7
CASSFSSSYEQYF
TGTGCCAGCAGCTTCTCGAGCTCCTACGAGCAGTACTTC
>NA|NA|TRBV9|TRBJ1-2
CASSVDGYGYTF
TGTGCCAGCAGCGTAGACGGTTATGGCTACACCTTC
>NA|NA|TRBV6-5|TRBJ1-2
CASSYGGKSYGYTF
TGTGCCAGCAGTTACGGAGGCAAGAGCTATGGCTACACCTTC
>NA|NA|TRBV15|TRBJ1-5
CATREGQLSNQPQHF
TGTGCCACCAGAGAGGGACAACTTAGCAATCAGCCCCAGCATTTT
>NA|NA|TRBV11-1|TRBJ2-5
CASSLEPGSSETQYF
TGTGCCAGCAGCTTAGAGCCGGGTAGTTCCGAGACCCAGTACTTC
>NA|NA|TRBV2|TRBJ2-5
CASSYGLGQGETQYF
TGTGCCAGCAGTTACGGTTTGGGGCAGGGGGAGACCCAGTACTTC
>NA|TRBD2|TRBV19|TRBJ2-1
CASSIRLAGGYNEQFF
TGTGCCAGTAGTATCAGACTAGCGGGGGGATACAATGAGCAGTTCTTC
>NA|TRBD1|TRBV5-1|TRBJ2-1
CASSFNRDRALNEQFF
TGCGCCAGCAGCTTTAACCGGGACAGGGCGCTTAATGAGCAGTTCTTC
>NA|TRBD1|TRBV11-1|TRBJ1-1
CASSSDWKGATEAFF
TGTGCCAGCAGCTCCGATTGGAAGGGGGCCACTGAAGCTTTCTTT
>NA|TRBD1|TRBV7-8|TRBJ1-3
CASSTLGQGLGNTIYF
TGTGCCAGCAGCACCCTCGGACAGGGCCTTGGAAACACCATATATTTT
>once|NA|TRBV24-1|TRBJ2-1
CATSGPARGTVSNEQFF
TGTGCCACCAGTGGCCCCGCCCGGGGGACGGTCTCCAATGAGCAGTTCTTC
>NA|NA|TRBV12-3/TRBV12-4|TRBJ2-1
CASSLVQEQFF
TGTGCCAGCAGTTTAGTTCAAGAGCAGTTCTTC
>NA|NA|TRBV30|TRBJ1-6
CAWTTDGRNGSPLHF
TGTGCCTGGACCACGGACGGGAGGAATGGTTCACCCCTCCACTTT
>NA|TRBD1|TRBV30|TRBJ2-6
CACQTGTGANVLTF
TGTGCCTGTCAGACAGGGACTGGGGCCAACGTCCTGACTTTC
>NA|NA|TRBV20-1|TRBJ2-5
CSGGSRETQYF
TGCAGTGGCGGGTCGAGGGAGACCCAGTACTTC
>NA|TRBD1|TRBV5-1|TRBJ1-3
CASSSGGSGNTIYF
TGCGCCAGCAGCTCAGGGGGTTCTGGAAACACCATATATTTT
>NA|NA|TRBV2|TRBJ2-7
CASSDSLLSYEQYF
TGTGCCAGCAGTGATAGTCTTCTCTCCTACGAGCAGTACTTC
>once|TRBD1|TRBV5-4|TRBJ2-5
CASSLGPTGEQETQYF
TGTGCCAGCAGCTTGGGACCAACAGGGGAACAAGAGACCCAGTACTTC
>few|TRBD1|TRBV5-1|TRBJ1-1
CASSLRAGQAEAFF
TGCGCCAGCAGCTTAAGGGCTGGACAGGCAGAAGCTTTCTTT
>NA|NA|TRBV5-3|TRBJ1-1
CARLRDTLNTEAFF
TGTGCCAGACTGAGGGACACTCTGAACACTGAAGCTTTCTTT
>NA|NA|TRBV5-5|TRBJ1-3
CASSPGTTGNTIYF
TGTGCCAGCAGCCCAGGGACAACTGGAAACACCATATATTTT
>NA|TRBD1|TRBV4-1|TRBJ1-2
CASSQVRDSYGYTF
TGCGCCAGCAGCCAAGTTAGGGACAGCTATGGCTACACCTTC
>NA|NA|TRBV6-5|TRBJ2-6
CASGPSGANVLTF
TGTGCCAGCGGCCCCTCTGGGGCCAACGTCCTGACTTTC
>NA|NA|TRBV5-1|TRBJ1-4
CASSLAGSEKLFF
TGCGCCAGCAGCTTGGCAGGCTCTGAAAAACTGTTTTTT
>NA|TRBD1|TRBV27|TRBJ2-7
CASSPRTGKHEQYF
TGTGCCAGCAGTCCCCGGACAGGGAAACACGAGCAGTACTTC
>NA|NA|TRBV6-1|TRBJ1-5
CASSDGGSNQPQHF
TGTGCCAGCAGTGACGGGGGGAGCAATCAGCCCCAGCATTTT
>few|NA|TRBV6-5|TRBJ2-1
CASSFTSGYNEQFF
TGTGCCAGCAGTTTCACCTCGGGTTACAATGAGCAGTTCTTC
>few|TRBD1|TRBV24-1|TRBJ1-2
CATSDRRQGTEGYTF
TGTGCCACCAGTGATCGTCGACAGGGGACAGAAGGCTACACCTTC
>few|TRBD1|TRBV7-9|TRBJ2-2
CASSSGTDTGELFF
TGTGCCAGCAGTTCCGGGACAGACACCGGGGAGCTGTTTTTT
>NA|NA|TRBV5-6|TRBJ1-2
CASSFTTGEVYTF
TGTGCCAGCAGCTTTACAACGGGGGAGGTCTACACCTTC
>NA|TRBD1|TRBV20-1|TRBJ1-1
CSARSMTGAFF
TGCAGTGCTAGATCCATGACAGGGGCTTTCTTT
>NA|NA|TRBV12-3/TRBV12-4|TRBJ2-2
CASSQFTGELFF
TGTGCCAGCAGTCAGTTTACCGGGGAGCTGTTTTTT
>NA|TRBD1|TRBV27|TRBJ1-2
CASSLGPPRQGYGYTF
TGTGCCAGCAGTTTAGGCCCCCCTCGACAGGGTTATGGCTACACCTTC
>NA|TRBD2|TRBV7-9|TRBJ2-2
CASSLQRGGDTGELFF
TGTGCCAGCAGCTTGCAGCGGGGGGGCGACACCGGGGAGCTGTTTTTT
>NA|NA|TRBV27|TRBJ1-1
CASSSPPGGTTFF
TGTGCCAGCAGTTCCCCCCCCGGGGGGACAACTTTCTTT
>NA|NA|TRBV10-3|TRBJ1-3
CAISESKQANSGNTIYF
TGTGCCATCAGTGAGTCGAAACAGGCGAACTCTGGAAACACCATATATTTT
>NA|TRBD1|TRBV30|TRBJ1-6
CAWSVEGANSPLHF
TGTGCCTGGAGTGTAGAGGGGGCGAATTCACCCCTCCACTTT
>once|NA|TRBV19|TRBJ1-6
CASSTAGERNSPLHF
TGTGCCAGTAGTACCGCAGGGGAAAGAAATTCACCCCTCCACTTT
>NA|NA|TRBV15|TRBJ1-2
CATSRDMMRGGGYTF
TGTGCCACCAGCAGAGACATGATGAGGGGAGGTGGCTACACCTTC
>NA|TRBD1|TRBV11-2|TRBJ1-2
CASSLVDRGNYGYTF
TGTGCCAGCAGCTTAGTCGACAGGGGGAACTATGGCTACACCTTC
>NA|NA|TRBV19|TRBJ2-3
CASSIGQVYGTDTQYF
TGTGCCAGTAGTATAGGTCAGGTTTATGGCACAGATACGCAGTATTTT
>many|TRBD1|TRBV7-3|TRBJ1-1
CASSIGQGATEAFF
TGTGCCAGCAGCATCGGACAGGGCGCCACTGAAGCTTTCTTT
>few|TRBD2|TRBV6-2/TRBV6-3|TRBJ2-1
CASSYLRRLAGGNEQFF
TGTGCCAGCAGTTACCTAAGACGACTAGCGGGGGGGAATGAGCAGTTCTTC
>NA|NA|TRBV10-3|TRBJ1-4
CAISESGGAGEKLFF
TGTGCCATCAGTGAGTCGGGAGGGGCTGGGGAAAAACTGTTTTTT
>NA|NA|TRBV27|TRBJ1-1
CASSLSPGVEAFF
TGTGCCAGCAGTTTATCTCCAGGGGTTGAAGCTTTCTTT
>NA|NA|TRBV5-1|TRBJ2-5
CASRGGVGETQYF
TGCGCCAGCAGGGGGGGAGTAGGAGAGACCCAGTACTTC
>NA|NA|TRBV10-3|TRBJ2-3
CAISFGTPSSTDTQYF
TGTGCCATCTCCTTCGGGACTCCCTCTAGCACAGATACGCAGTATTTT
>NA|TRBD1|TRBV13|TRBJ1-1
CASSPTRDSLEAFF
TGTGCCAGCAGCCCTACTCGGGACAGCCTTGAAGCTTTCTTT
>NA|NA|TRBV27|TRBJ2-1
CASSFRGALRESSYNEQFF
TGTGCCAGCAGTTTCCGGGGGGCCTTACGGGAGTCATCCTACAATGAGCAGTTCTTC
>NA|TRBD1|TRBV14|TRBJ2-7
CASRGQGDYEQYF
TGTGCCAGCAGGGGTCAGGGGGACTACGAGCAGTACTTC
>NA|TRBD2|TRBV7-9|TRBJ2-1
CASSSGTSGGANNEQFF
TGTGCCAGCAGCTCTGGGACTAGCGGGGGCGCCAACAATGAGCAGTTCTTC
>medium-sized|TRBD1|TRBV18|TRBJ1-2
CASGPGQGNGYTF
TGTGCCAGCGGCCCGGGACAGGGAAATGGCTACACCTTC
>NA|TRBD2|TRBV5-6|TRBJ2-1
CASSLAGGLYNEQFF
TGTGCCAGCAGCTTGGCGGGGGGACTGTACAATGAGCAGTTCTTC
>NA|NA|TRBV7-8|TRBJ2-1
CASSSPRLTVHNEQFF
TGTGCCAGCAGCTCTCCCCGCCTGACAGTCCACAATGAGCAGTTCTTC
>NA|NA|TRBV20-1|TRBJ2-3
CSASAQDSLGQYF
TGCAGTGCTAGTGCCCAGGACAGCCTCGGGCAGTATTTT